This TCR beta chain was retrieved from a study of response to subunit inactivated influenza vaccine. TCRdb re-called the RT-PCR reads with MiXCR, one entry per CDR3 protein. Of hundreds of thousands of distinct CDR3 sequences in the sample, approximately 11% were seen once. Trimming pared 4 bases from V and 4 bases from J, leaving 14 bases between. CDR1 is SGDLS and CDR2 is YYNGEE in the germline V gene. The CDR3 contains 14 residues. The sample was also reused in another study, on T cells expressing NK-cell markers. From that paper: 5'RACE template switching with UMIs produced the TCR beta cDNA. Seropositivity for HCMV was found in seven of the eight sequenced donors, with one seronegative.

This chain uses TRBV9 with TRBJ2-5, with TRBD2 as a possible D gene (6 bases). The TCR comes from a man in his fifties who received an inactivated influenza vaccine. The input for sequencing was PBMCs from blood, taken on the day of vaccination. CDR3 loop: CASSPWPGVETQYF. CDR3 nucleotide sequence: TGTGCCAGCAGCCCCTGGCCGGGGGTAGAGACCCAGTACTTC.